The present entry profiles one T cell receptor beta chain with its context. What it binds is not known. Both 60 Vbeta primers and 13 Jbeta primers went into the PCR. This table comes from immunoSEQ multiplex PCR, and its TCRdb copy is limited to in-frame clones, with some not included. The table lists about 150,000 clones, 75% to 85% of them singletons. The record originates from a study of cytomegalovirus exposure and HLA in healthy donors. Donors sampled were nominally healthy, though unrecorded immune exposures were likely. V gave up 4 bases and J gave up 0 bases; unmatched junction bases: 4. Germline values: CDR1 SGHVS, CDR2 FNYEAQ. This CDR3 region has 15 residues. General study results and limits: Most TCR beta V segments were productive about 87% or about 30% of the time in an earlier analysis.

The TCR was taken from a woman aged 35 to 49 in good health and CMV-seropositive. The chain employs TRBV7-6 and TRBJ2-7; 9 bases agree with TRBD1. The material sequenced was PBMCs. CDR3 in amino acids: CASSSGTGNSYEQYF. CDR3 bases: TGTGCCAGCAGCTCCGGGACAGGGAACTCCTACGAGCAGTACTTC.